This T cell receptor beta chain was documented in a study of cytomegalovirus exposure and HLA in healthy donors (dated by TCRdb to about 2017). Study-wide context: According to an earlier analysis of 550 to 700 of the donors, some 170 million T cells yielded some 120 million unique TCR beta sequences and around 280 Gb of sequence data. The later analysis used no new phenotypic data to find candidate immune exposures, relying instead on TCR beta sequences and their occurrence across donors. The study used immunosequencing to profile the T cell repertoires of 670 or so subjects and linked those repertoires to cytomegalovirus serostatus. Roughly 310 gigabases of sequencing data and approximately 80 million unique TCR sequences were included in an early release covering over 600 HLA-typed donors. A later analysis re-examined previously published TCR beta repertoires from around 670 donors and added high-resolution HLA genotyping to investigate patterns of TCR occurrence. Donor age, sex, ethnicity and CMV serostatus were collected together with the repertoire data. Of the approximately 400 genotyped donors, 65% to 90% were placed in the genetic ancestry cluster associated with self-reported Caucasian donors. Roughly five DR-DQ haplotypes were handled as single units for association and clustering, since linkage in the cohort was strong. An earlier analysis of 587 of the donors applied high-throughput TCR beta sequencing to assess whether each TCR beta V gene segment acted as functional or pseudogenic. On average, around 230,000 unique TCR beta nucleotide sequences were sequenced per donor among roughly 430 genotyped donors of the cohort, with roughly a sixth of those sequences being non-productive. In addition to the first cohort of around 670 subjects, a separate validation cohort of 120 different subjects was used. The study aimed to test whether signatures of past pathogen exposure could be identified by cataloging public T cell receptors. Typing coverage differed by locus: A, B, C, DRB1 and DQB1 were typed in roughly 629-630 donors, DQA1 in about 560, DPA1 in around 580, and DPB1 in just under 490. To predict cytomegalovirus infection status, the study brought together high-throughput TCR immunosequencing, statistical association of individual TCRs with disease status, and machine learning. In a later genetic analysis, genome-wide SNP genotypes for about three fifths of the roughly 670 donors were used, and that subset was treated as a discovery cohort. Every repertoire in the discovery cohort had been generated on one and the same sequencing platform. Class I and class II HLA loci were covered by the typing at four-digit resolution.

CDR1 MGHRA and CDR2 YSYEKL are derived from the germline V gene. From the cysteine up to the phenylalanine, the CDR3 has a length of 13 residues. Left in the record is the CDR3 DNA by itself, 39 bases read in frame from the first base. V drops 1 base and J drops 8 bases, leaving 9 bases in between. The cohort comprised 666 healthy bone marrow donors. At the time of sampling, every cohort member was nominally healthy, though immune exposures that went unrecorded were likely present. The donor was CMV seropositive and was included in the group of almost 300 seropositive cohort members. A peripheral blood sample was collected from each donor, and TCR beta sequencing was performed on peripheral blood mononuclear cells. Genomic DNA was extracted from the blood cell samples with the Qiagen DNeasy Blood Extraction Kit. On the study overall, not on this receptor specifically: A further reported finding was that TCR beta sequences accurately predicted the HLA-A and HLA-B alleles for most subjects in the first cohort. CMV serostatus was the only immune exposure information available for the cohort. A cluster of highly shared sequence variants was judged likely to represent a technical artifact of the sequencing pipeline. In both the original and validation cohorts, the classifier was reported to diagnose cytomegalovirus status with high specificity and sensitivity. It was suggested by the authors that the approach could potentially be generalized to other disease states and immunological phenotypes. Strong co-occurrence of HLA alleles, especially DR and DQ, made assigning TCR associations to individual alleles difficult. Because HLA typing was unavailable for some donors at each locus, only the typed subset was used in association tests. A later analysis associated 15,000 or so TCR beta sequences with specific HLA alleles at a false discovery rate of 0.05. The study listed 164 TCR beta chains as associated with cytomegalovirus. A later analysis found that HLA-associated TCR beta chains were more clonally expanded and had lower generation probabilities than equally common non-associated chains. A later analysis reported that several top co-occurrence clusters appeared linked to parvovirus B19, influenza, CMV and Epstein-Barr virus. In vitro tests confirmed that a few of the cytomegalovirus-associated TCR beta chains recognize cytomegalovirus antigens. Broadly in line with IMGT annotations, most TCR beta V segments showed up in productive rearrangements about 90% or about 30% of the time in an earlier analysis of several hundred of the donors. Compared with the approximately 600-donor mean, donors in an Asian-associated ancestry cluster had fewer N-insertions in productive TCRs, according to a later genetic analysis. Some IMGT-functional V segments, including TRBV6-2 and TRBV6-3, could not be distinguished by the 87-base-pair reads and were therefore excluded. Because counts were too low, seventeen rarely observed V segments, including chromosome 9 orphons, were excluded from the earlier analysis of under 650 of the donors. Most TCR sequences were seen in very few donors, while some public TCRs were found in many individuals. In a later analysis, the rate of TCR association differed among HLA loci, with DRB1 alleles having the most associated TCRs and HLA-C alleles having the fewest. Correlated functional status among segregating V segments might reflect linkage disequilibrium, but an unknown experimental factor could not be ruled out. The cohort was sequenced for TCR beta chains only, and without alpha or paired-chain data the features that could be detected were limited. The presence/absence analyses assumed that sequencing depth was roughly uniform across donors, and that assumption may not be true. According to a later analysis, most CMV-associated TCR beta chains appeared to be HLA-restricted, and the HLA associations seemed to be driven largely by CMV exposure. A later genetic analysis associated a missense DCLRE1C variant with V-gene and J-gene trimming of TCR beta chains, and an independent cohort replicated the association.

About this clone itself: It lacks a known antigen. No much larger clonotype is one base removed from it; base qualities were not supplied.

The protocol used for the library was the immunoSEQ multiplex PCR assay. For the multiplex PCR, a mixture combining 60 forward primers for TCR Vbeta segments and 13 reverse primers for TCR Jbeta segments was used. Amplification of the CDR3 region of rearranged TCR beta genes was performed with a multiplex PCR assay on genomic DNA. The amplified TCR beta libraries were sequenced on the Illumina HiSeq System as 87-base-pair reads. The paper's processing steps were these. A later analysis tallied 80 million to 95 million unique TCR beta chains across the 700 or so repertoires, and around 10 million of those chains were shared by two or more donors. Raw reads were error-corrected and collapsed into unique sequences by a nearest-neighbor algorithm in which closely related sequences were merged to remove PCR and sequencing errors. V, D and J gene segments were assigned by aligning CDR3 sequences to IMGT reference sequences. For a sequence to be retained, a match of at least six nucleotides to both a V gene segment and a J gene segment was required. A rearrangement counted as productive if the CDR3 had no stop codons and remained in frame with V and J, and every other rearrangement counted as non-productive. Following IMGT convention, CDR3 was defined as the stretch from the second conserved V-encoded cysteine up to the conserved J-encoded phenylalanine. The earlier analysis of about 590 of the donors excluded sequences that lacked an unambiguous match to a single V gene segment. In an earlier analysis of some 590 of the donors, a V segment was called functional when productive rearrangements were above 56.7%, and segregating when the standard deviation between donors exceeded 5%. A statistical classification framework was developed to diagnose cytomegalovirus status using the catalog of TCR beta chain sequences. In a later analysis, V and J genes were assigned by comparing TCR nucleotide sequences against IMGT/GENE-DB human TR gene sequences. In a later analysis, CDR3 sequences and most-parsimonious VDJ recombination scenarios were assigned using the TCRdist pipeline. A later analysis defined each TCR beta chain by its CDR3 amino acid sequence plus V-gene family, and excluded reads lacking a unique V-gene family. As a way to deal with suspected cross-contamination and a sequencing artifact, a later analysis dropped nearly 600 nucleotide sequences that were highly shared and had low generation probability. In a later analysis, a clonal expansion index for each public chain was calculated from normalized within-repertoire ranks of inferred template counts. In a later analysis, generation probabilities were computed using a VDJ recombination model fitted to out-of-frame rearrangements, and the results were checked against IGoR. A later analysis scored TCR-TCR, TCR-HLA and TCR-CMV co-occurrence with hypergeometric tests, applying a repertoire-size bias correction to TCR pairs. False discovery rates were estimated in a later analysis by permuting HLA or CMV assignments 20 times. A later analysis grouped co-occurring TCRs with DBSCAN, adding TCRdist sequence similarity when clustering within HLA-allele-positive subsets. Co-occurrence clustering excluded repertoires with fewer than 30,000 or more than 120,000 public chains, plus five with anomalous nucleotide sharing. What TCRdb holds here is the immuneACCESS table cut down to in-frame rearrangements. Part of the clones is not present; checked against another copy, under half of the missing clones reflect an unresolved V gene, and the others are unexplained. That table furnishes V, J and clone size, whereas the DNA furnished D and trimming. The sample contains roughly 200,000 clones, 75% to 80% of them found a single time. The top ten clones comprise roughly 2.1% of the sample.

This chain is built from TRBV4-1 and TRBJ1-3, with TRBD1 perhaps the D gene, on 5 matching bases. Material for sequencing was PBMCs. This TCR derives from a woman younger than 45 in good health and CMV-seropositive. The DNA sequence follows: TGCGCCAGCAGCCAAGGGCAGGGTTACACCATATATTTT. This encodes CASSQGQGYTIYF.